The clone carrying this TCR beta chain has only a few counts. The sample is drawn from a study of blood T cell repertoires in COVID-19. For the study at large: The samples span acute and convalescent COVID-19 from the United States, Italy and Spain.

V was trimmed by 2 bases and J by 5 bases, leaving 8 bases between them. Germline V gives CDR1 SGHNT, CDR2 YYREEE (reference sequence). The CDR3 is made up of 13 amino acids. In the authors' methods: Amplification of reference gene primers provided the estimated nucleated cell counts. The protocol was immunoSEQ multiplex PCR, while the TCRdb copy is restricted to in-frame clones and leaves out a portion. V and J calls and clone size come straight from that table; D and trimming were deduced from the DNA. The table has about 330,000 clones, more than 70% seen once. What was sequenced was peripheral blood. The origin of this receptor is a young man who had recovered from COVID-19. J is TRBJ2-1 and V is TRBV5-4, with D possibly matching TRBD1 (6 bases). CDR3 sequence (DNA): TGTGCCAGCAGCTTAACAGGGAACAATGAGCAGTTCTTC. It codes for CASSLTGNNEQFF. Combining the CDR3 with reference TRBV5-4 and TRBJ2-1 gives the whole variable domain ETGVTQSPTHLIKTRGQQVTLRCSSQSGHNTVSWYQQALGQGPQFIFQYYREEENGRGNFPPRFSGLQFPNYSSELNVNALELDDSALYLCASSLTGNNEQFFGPGTRLTVL.